Shown below are 2 T cell receptor beta chains from a single sample sequenced in a study of T cell responses to AZD1222 COVID-19 vaccine. The data were produced by immunoSEQ multiplex PCR, yet TCRdb's version contains in-frame clones alone and is incomplete. The table shows under 200,000 clones, with about 92% occurring only once. This specimen consisted of peripheral blood, obtained on day 0 of AZD1222 vaccination. The receptors here all came from an adult in good health.

J is TRBJ1-2 and V is TRBV30, with a tentative D call TRBD1 (5 bases). V was trimmed by 0 bases and J by 1 base, leaving 9 bases between them. Germline V gene sequence: CDR1 GTSNPN, CDR2 SVGIG (reference sequence). The CDR3 runs to 14 residues. The CDR3 spells CAWSVRGGNYGYTF. The CDR3 region has the DNA TGTGCCTGGAGTGTACGGGGGGGTAACTATGGCTACACCTTC.

The rearrangement links TRBV5-4 to TRBJ2-5; D may be TRBD1 or TRBD2 (6 bases each). The CDR3 has 13 amino acids. Germline V gene data show CDR1 as SGHNT and CDR2 as YYREEE (reference sequence). The ends were cut back, 0 bases at V and 5 bases at J, with 8 bases in the middle. As DNA, the CDR3 is TGTGCCAGCAGCTTGGCGGGGGCGGAGACCCAGTACTTC. Encoded protein: CASSLAGAETQYF.